This T cell receptor beta chain was captured in a study of T cell responses to AZD1222 COVID-19 vaccine. Study-level findings and limits: Of the AZD1222 recipients, only 5 or 6 were seropositive at baseline. Spike-specific TCR repertoires showed rising breadth and depth after two AZD1222 doses. Of spike-specific TCRs, nearly half reportedly target regions left unmutated in variants.

The V segment lost 2 bases and the J segment 9 bases; nucleotides outside the gene matches: 8. CDR1 KGHDR and CDR2 SFDVKD come from the germline V gene. The CDR3 is made up of 17 amino acids. Of note for this clone: Its antigen is currently unknown.

The protocol was immunoSEQ multiplex PCR, while the TCRdb copy is restricted to in-frame clones and leaves out a portion. The data show under 150,000 clones, 87% seen once. This chain connects TRBV24-1 to TRBJ2-2, with 13 bases aligning to TRBD2. The sequence derives from an adult who received the AZD1222 COVID-19 vaccine. This material consisted of peripheral blood, taken 28 days after the second AZD1222 dose. For the CDR3, the DNA is TGTGCCACCAGTGATTCTACTAGCGGGGGGGTCTGGAGGGAGCTGTTTTTT. Translating it yields CATSDSTSGGVWRELFF.